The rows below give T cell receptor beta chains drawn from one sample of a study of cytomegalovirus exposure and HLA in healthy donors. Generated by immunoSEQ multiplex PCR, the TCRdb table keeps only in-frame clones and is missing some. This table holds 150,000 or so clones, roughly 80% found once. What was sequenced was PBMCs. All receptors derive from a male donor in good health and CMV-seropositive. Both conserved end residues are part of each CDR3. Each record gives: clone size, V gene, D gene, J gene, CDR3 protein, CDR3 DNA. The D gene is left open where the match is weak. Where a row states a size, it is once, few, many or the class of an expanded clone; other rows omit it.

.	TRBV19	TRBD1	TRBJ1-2	CATQLTGTANYGYTF	TGTGCCACCCAATTGACCGGGACAGCTAACTATGGCTACACCTTC
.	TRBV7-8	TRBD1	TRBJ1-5	CASSLRGQGDQPQHF	TGTGCCAGCAGCTTAAGGGGACAGGGGGATCAGCCCCAGCATTTT
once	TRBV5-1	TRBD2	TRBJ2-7	CASSFSWVGGERTYEQYF	TGCGCCAGCAGCTTTTCTTGGGTGGGGGGGGAAAGGACCTACGAGCAGTACTTC
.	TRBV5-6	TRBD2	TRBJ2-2	CASSSPGLAENTGELFF	TGTGCCAGCAGCTCGCCGGGACTAGCGGAGAACACCGGGGAGCTGTTTTTT
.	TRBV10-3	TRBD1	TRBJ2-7	CAISGQVISYEQYF	TGTGCCATCTCAGGACAGGTAATCTCCTACGAGCAGTACTTC
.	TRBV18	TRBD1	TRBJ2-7	CASSPLEGADYEQYF	TGTGCCAGCTCACCCCTTGAGGGGGCGGACTACGAGCAGTACTTC
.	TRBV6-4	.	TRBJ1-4	CARRDCPNEKLFF	TGTGCCAGACGGGACTGCCCTAATGAAAAACTGTTTTTT
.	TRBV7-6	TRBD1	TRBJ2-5	CASRGTTGGKETQYF	TGTGCCAGCAGGGGAACGACAGGGGGTAAAGAGACCCAGTACTTC
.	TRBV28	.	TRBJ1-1	CASGIFGRGASSEAFF	TGTGCCAGCGGAATCTTTGGAAGGGGCGCCTCAAGTGAAGCTTTCTTT
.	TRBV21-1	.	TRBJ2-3	CASREDRGTDTQYF	TGTGCCAGCAGGGAAGACAGGGGCACAGATACGCAGTATTTT
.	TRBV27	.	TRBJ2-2	CASSLSGELFF	TGTGCCAGCAGCCTCTCCGGGGAGCTGTTTTTT
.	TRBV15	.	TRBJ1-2	CATSRDKEAGHGYTF	TGTGCCACCAGCAGAGATAAGGAGGCAGGCCATGGCTACACCTTC
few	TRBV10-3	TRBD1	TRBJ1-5	CAISPGQGTVQPQHF	TGTGCCATCAGTCCAGGACAGGGGACCGTTCAGCCCCAGCATTTT
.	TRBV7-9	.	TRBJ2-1	CASSSLIAVTYNEQFF	TGTGCCAGCAGCTCATTAATAGCGGTAACCTACAATGAGCAGTTCTTC
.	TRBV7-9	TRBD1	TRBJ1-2	CASSPTDPTGYIGYTF	TGTGCCAGCAGCCCGACTGACCCGACAGGGTACATTGGCTACACCTTC
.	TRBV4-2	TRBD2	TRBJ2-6	CASSQGLAGSSGANVLTF	TGTGCCAGCAGCCAGGGACTAGCGGGGTCCTCTGGGGCCAACGTCCTGACTTTC
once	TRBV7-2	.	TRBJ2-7	CASSLVPGSYEQYF	TGTGCCAGCAGCTTAGTTCCAGGCTCCTACGAGCAGTACTTC
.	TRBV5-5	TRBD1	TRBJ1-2	CASSLVGTAGYTF	TGTGCCAGCAGCTTGGTAGGGACAGCTGGCTACACCTTC
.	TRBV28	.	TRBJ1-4	CASRPGLSGAEKLFF	TGTGCCAGCAGGCCCGGACTTTCGGGAGCTGAAAAACTGTTTTTT
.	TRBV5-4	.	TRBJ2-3	CASSTPGVKDTQYF	TGTGCCAGCAGCACTCCTGGAGTGAAAGATACGCAGTATTTT
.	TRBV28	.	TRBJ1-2	CASSSPGHPNYGYTF	TGTGCCAGCAGTTCTCCGGGACACCCCAACTATGGCTACACCTTC
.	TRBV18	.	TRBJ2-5	CASSPDPIRGETQYF	TGTGCCAGCTCACCGGACCCTATCCGGGGAGAGACCCAGTACTTC
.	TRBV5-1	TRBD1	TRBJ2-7	CASSLRRPGQGLSYEQYF	TGCGCCAGCAGCCTCCGGAGACCGGGACAGGGACTCTCCTACGAGCAGTACTTC
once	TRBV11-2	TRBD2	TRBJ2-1	CASSSPKRTSQNEQFF	TGTGCCAGCAGCTCCCCCAAGAGGACTAGTCAGAATGAGCAGTTCTTC
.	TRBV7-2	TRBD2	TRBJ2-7	CASSLALMSGRGEQYF	TGTGCCAGCAGCTTAGCCCTCATGAGCGGGAGGGGTGAGCAGTACTTC
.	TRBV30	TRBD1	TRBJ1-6	CAWRYRGNSPLHF	TGTGCCTGGAGATACAGGGGTAATTCACCCCTCCACTTT
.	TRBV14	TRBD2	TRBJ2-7	CASRRTGGRYEQYF	TGTGCCAGCAGGCGGACGGGCGGGAGGTACGAGCAGTACTTC
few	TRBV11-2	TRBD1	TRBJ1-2	CASSLVQGGGYGYTF	TGTGCCAGCAGCTTAGTTCAGGGGGGAGGCTATGGCTACACCTTC
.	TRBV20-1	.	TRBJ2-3	CSAVGEDTQYF	TGCAGTGCCGTCGGTGAGGATACGCAGTATTTT
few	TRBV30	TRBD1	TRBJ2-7	CAWSPGGREQYF	TGTGCCTGGAGTCCAGGGGGCAGGGAGCAGTACTTC
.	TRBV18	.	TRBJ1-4	CASSRQEADEKLFF	TGTGCCAGCTCGCGACAGGAGGCAGATGAAAAACTGTTTTTT
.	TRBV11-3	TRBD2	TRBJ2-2	CASSVRTSANTGELFF	TGTGCCAGCAGCGTCCGGACTAGCGCCAACACCGGGGAGCTGTTTTTT
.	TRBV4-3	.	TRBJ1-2	CASSQELGGGYTF	TGCGCCAGCAGCCAAGAACTAGGCGGTGGCTACACCTTC
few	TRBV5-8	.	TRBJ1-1	CASSFFGGGAFF	TGTGCCAGCAGCTTTTTCGGTGGTGGTGCTTTCTTT
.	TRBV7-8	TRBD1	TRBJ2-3	CASSWDSLNTDTQYF	TGTGCCAGCAGCTGGGACAGCCTCAATACAGATACGCAGTATTTT
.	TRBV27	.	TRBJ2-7	CASSSPQSSGSYEQYF	TGTGCCAGCAGTTCCCCCCAGAGTAGCGGCTCCTACGAGCAGTACTTC
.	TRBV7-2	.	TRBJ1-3	CASSLGVSGNTIYF	TGTGCCAGCAGCTTGGGCGTCTCTGGAAACACCATATATTTT
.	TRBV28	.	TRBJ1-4	CASRRINEKLFF	TGTGCCAGTCGGAGGATTAATGAAAAACTGTTTTTT
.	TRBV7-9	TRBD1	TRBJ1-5	CASSLFGGQGNQPQHF	TGTGCCAGCAGCTTATTCGGCGGACAGGGCAATCAGCCCCAGCATTTT
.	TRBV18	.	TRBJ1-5	CASSPPGNQPQHF	TGTGCCAGCTCACCTCCAGGGAATCAGCCCCAGCATTTT
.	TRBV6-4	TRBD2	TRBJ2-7	CASSELAGRAYEQYF	TGTGCCAGCAGTGAACTAGCGGGCCGAGCCTACGAGCAGTACTTC
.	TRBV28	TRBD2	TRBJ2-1	CASSPGTIDNEQFF	TGTGCCAGCAGTCCCGGGACTATCGACAATGAGCAGTTCTTC
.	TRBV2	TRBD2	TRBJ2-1	CASSSTSGDYNEQFF	TGTGCCAGCAGCTCGACTAGCGGGGATTACAATGAGCAGTTCTTC
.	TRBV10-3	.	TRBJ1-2	CAISQNGYTF	TGTGCCATCAGCCAGAATGGCTACACCTTC
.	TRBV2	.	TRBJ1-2	CASSELGTAYGYTF	TGTGCCAGCAGTGAATTAGGGACTGCCTATGGCTACACCTTC
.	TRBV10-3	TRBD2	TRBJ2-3	CAISETGLADMDTDTQYF	TGTGCCATCAGTGAGACGGGACTAGCGGACATGGACACAGATACGCAGTATTTT
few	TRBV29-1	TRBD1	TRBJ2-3	CSALGGTGGWTDTQYF	TGCAGCGCCCTGGGGGGCACAGGGGGCTGGACAGATACGCAGTATTTT
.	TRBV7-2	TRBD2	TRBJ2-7	CASSLGLAAYEQYF	TGTGCCAGCAGCTTAGGACTAGCGGCCTACGAGCAGTACTTC
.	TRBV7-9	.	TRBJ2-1	CASRPGALSYNEQFF	TGTGCCAGCAGACCGGGAGCCCTCTCCTACAATGAGCAGTTCTTC
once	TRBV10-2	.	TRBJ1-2	CASSETGGRWDGYTF	TGCGCCAGCAGTGAGACAGGCGGTAGGTGGGATGGCTACACCTTC
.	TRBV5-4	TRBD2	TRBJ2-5	CASSLTSGGAETQYF	TGTGCCAGCAGCTTGACCAGCGGGGGGGCCGAGACCCAGTACTTC
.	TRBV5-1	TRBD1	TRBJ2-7	CASTSGTGAYEQYF	TGCGCCAGCACCTCCGGGACAGGAGCCTACGAGCAGTACTTC
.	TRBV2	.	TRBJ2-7	CASSEHTRGEQYF	TGTGCCAGCAGTGAGCACACCCGGGGCGAGCAGTACTTC
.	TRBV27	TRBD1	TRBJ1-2	CASSLFVGTGGAGGYTF	TGTGCCAGCAGTTTATTTGTCGGGACAGGGGGCGCGGGTGGCTACACCTTC
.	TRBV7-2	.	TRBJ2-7	CASSHSSYEQYF	TGTGCCAGCAGCCATAGCTCCTACGAGCAGTACTTC